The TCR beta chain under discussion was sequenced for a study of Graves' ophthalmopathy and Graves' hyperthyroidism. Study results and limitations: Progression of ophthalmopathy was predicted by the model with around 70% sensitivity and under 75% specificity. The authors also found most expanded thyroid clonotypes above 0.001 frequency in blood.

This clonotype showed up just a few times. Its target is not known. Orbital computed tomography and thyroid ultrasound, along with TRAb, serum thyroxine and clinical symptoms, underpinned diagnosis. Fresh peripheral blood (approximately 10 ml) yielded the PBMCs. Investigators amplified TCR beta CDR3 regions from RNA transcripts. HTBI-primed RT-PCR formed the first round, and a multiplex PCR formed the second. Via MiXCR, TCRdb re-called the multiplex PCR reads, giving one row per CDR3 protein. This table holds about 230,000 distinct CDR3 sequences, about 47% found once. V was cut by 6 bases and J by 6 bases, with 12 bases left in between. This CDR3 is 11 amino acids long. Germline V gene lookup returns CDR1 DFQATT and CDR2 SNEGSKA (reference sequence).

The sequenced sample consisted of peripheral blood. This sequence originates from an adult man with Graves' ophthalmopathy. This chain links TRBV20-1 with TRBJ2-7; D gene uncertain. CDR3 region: CSADLGGEQYF. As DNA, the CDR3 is TGCAGTGCCGATCTTGGCGGCGAGCAGTACTTC.